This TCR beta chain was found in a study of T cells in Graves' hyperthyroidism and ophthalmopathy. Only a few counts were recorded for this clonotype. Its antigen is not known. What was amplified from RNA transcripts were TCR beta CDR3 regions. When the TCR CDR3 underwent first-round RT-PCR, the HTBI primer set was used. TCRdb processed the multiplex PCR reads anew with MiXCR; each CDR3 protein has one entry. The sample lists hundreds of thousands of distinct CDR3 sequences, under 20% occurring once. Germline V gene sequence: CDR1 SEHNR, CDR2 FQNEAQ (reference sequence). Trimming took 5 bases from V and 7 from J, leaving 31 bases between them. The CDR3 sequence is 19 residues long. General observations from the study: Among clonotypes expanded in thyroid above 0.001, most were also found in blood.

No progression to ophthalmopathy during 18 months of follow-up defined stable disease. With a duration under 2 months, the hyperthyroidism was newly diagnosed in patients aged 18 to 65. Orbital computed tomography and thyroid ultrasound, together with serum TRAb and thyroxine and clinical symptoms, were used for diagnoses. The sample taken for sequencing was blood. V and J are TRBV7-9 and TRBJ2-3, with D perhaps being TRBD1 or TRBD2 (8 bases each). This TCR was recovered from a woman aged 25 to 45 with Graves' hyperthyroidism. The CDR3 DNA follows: TGTGCCAGCAGCCACCGCGGACAGGGAGACTCAGCGGGAGTAAATACGCAGTATTTT. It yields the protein CASSHRGQGDSAGVNTQYF.